This T cell receptor (beta chain) was obtained from a study of sequential checkpoint blockade in melanoma. Some clones are missing from TCRdb's copy, which holds only in-frame ones; the method was immunoSEQ multiplex PCR. The table has roughly 36,000 clones, roughly 32% seen once. V shed 3 bases and J 2 bases; nucleotides not matched to a gene: 5. Germline V gene lookup returns CDR1 GTSNPN and CDR2 SVGIG (reference sequence). The length of the CDR3 is 15 residues. Stated treatment: randomized to nivolumab then ipilimumab (arm A) or the reverse (arm B). This TCR was recovered from a human donor with melanoma. This chain connects TRBV30 to TRBJ2-2; 8 positions agree with TRBD1. Sequencing used tumor tissue (inferred from file names), obtained from a patient given nivolumab and ipilimumab in sequence. The CDR3 DNA sequence: TGTGCCTGGAGAGCCGGGACAGGTAACACCGGGGAGCTGTTTTTT. Its protein is CAWRAGTGNTGELFF.